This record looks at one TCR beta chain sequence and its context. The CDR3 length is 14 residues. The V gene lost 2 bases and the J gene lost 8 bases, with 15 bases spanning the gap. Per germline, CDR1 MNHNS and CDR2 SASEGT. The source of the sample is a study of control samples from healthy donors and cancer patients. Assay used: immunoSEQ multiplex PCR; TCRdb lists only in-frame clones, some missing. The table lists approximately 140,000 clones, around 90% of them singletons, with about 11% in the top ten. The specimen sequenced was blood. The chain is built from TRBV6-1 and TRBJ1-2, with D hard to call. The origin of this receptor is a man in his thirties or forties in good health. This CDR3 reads CASSEIRKGVGYTF. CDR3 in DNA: TGTGCCAGCAGTGAAATAAGGAAGGGCGTCGGCTACACCTTC.